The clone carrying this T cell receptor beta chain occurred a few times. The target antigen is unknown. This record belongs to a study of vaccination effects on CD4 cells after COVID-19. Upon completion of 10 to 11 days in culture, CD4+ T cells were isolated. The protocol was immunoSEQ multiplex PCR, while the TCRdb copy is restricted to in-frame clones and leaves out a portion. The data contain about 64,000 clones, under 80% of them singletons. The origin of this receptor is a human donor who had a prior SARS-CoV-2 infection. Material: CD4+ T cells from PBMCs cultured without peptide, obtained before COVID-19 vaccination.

CDR3 amino acids: CASSVIQGPYTEAFF. CDR3 in DNA: TGTGCCAGCAGTGTGATCCAGGGACCCTACACTGAAGCTTTCTTT. The chain recombines TRBV2 with TRBJ1-1, with a possible D match to TRBD1 (5 bases). Per the germline V gene, CDR1 is SNHLY and CDR2 is FYNNEI. The CDR3 sequence is 15 residues long. The V gene lost 4 bases and the J gene lost 3 bases, with 15 bases spanning the gap.